The sequence of this TCR beta chain was determined in a study of cytomegalovirus exposure and HLA in healthy donors. Findings of the study overall: Exclusion applied to some V segments, including TRBV6-2 and TRBV6-3, as they were indistinguishable. According to an earlier analysis, most TCR beta V segments yielded productive rearrangements about 87% or about 30% of the time.

About this clone: Antigen specificity is unknown.

CDR3 length: 15 residues. Germline values: CDR1 KGHSH, CDR2 LQKENI. V shed 3 bases and J 3 bases; nucleotides not matched to a gene: 3. Healthy bone marrow donors supplied every sample. The PCR ran on 60 Vbeta and 13 Jbeta primers. Clones were sequenced by immunoSEQ multiplex PCR, and TCRdb holds only the in-frame ones, with some missing. The sample has about 46,000 clones. The specimen was PBMCs. The chain is built from TRBV18 and TRBJ2-5; 11 nucleotides align to TRBD1. The clonotype comes from a woman aged 40 to 55 in good health and CMV-seronegative. CDR3 DNA sequence: TGTGCCAGCTCACCGGGGACAGGGGGTGAAGAGACCCAGTACTTC. Translating gives CASSPGTGGEETQYF.